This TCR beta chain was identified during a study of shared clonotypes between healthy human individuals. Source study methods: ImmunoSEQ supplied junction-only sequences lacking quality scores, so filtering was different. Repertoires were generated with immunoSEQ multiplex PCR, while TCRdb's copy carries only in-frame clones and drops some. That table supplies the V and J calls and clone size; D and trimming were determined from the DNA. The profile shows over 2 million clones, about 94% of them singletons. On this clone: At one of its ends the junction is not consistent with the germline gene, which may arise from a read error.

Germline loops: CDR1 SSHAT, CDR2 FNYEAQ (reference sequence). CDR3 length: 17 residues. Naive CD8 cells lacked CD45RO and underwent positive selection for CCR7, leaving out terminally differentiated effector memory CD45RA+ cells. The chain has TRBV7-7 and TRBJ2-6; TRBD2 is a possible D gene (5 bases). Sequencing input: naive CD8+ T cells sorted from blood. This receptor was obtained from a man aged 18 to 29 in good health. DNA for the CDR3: TGTGCTAGCAGCCCGAAGGACTTCAGCTCTGGGGCCAACGTCCTGACTTTC. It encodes CASSPKDFSSGANVLTF.